This T cell receptor beta chain was identified during a study of monozygotic twins with inflammatory bowel disease. The CDR3 loop spans 16 amino acids. Looked up from germline, CDR1 is SGHDT and CDR2 is YYEEEE. TCRdb reworked the 5' RACE reads into one entry per CDR3 protein, no DNA. In all, the sample yields about 380,000 distinct CDR3 sequences. This receptor was obtained from a human donor with ulcerative colitis or Crohn's disease, or a healthy co-twin of an affected twin (not recorded which). The chain is built from TRBV5-6 and TRBJ2-7; TCRdb proposes TRBD2, but this gene call is untestable without DNA. Sequenced material: blood. The CDR3 here is CASSLDGGLYSYEQYF.